This T cell receptor beta chain was found in a study of cytomegalovirus exposure and HLA in healthy donors. V dropped 2 bases and J dropped 8 bases, with 19 bases sitting between them. In germline, CDR1 is MDHEN, CDR2 SYDVKM. The CDR3 loop spans 16 amino acids. 60 Vbeta and 13 Jbeta primers were used in PCR. The protocol was immunoSEQ multiplex PCR, while the TCRdb copy is restricted to in-frame clones and leaves out a portion. The profile shows roughly 100,000 clones, about three quarters of them singletons. This sequence was found in a man aged 40-50 years in good health and CMV-seronegative. The specimen sequenced was PBMCs. The chain combines TRBV28 with TRBJ2-1; possibly TRBD1 for D (5 bases). CDR3 DNA: TGTGCCAGCAGTTTACTGACAGCTCCCCTAATCGATGAGCAGTTCTTC. This codes for CASSLLTAPLIDEQFF. The entire variable domain, with the rest obtained from reference TRBV28 and TRBJ2-1, is as follows: DVKVTQSSRYLVKRTGEKVFLECVQDMDHENMFWYRQDPGLGLRLIYFSYDVKMKEKGDIPEGYSVSREKKERFSLILESASTNQTSMYLCASSLLTAPLIDEQFFGPGTRLTVL.